The rows below give T cell receptor beta chains drawn from one sample of a study of OX40 agonist ivuxolimab in advanced cancers. Clones were read by immunoSEQ multiplex PCR, and TCRdb kept only the in-frame ones, dropping some. The profile shows roughly 62,000 clones, 85% of them singletons. The sample was CD4+ or CD8+ T cells sorted from blood, taken in a trial of the OX40 agonist ivuxolimab. The receptors stem from an adult with an advanced solid tumor such as melanoma, head and neck, liver or kidney cancer. Both conserved end residues are part of each CDR3. D genes are given only for firm matches. Clone size, where shown, is once, few, many, or a class for clones that have expanded.

v_call,j_call,clone_size,d_call,cdr3_aa,cdr3_nt
TRBV5-8,TRBJ2-3,.,TRBD1,CASSTGTGGTDTQYF,TGTGCCAGCAGCACAGGGACAGGGGGCACAGATACGCAGTATTTT
TRBV4-1,TRBJ2-4,.,TRBD1,CASSQGQGDIQYF,TGCGCCAGCAGCCAAGGACAGGGAGACATTCAGTACTTC
TRBV6-1,TRBJ2-5,.,.,CATLHSETQYF,TGTGCCACCTTGCATAGCGAGACCCAGTACTTC
TRBV5-4,TRBJ1-4,.,.,CASSLAPGSNEKLFF,TGTGCCAGCAGCTTGGCTCCAGGGTCTAATGAAAAACTGTTTTTT
TRBV12-2,TRBJ1-5,few,.,CASNGGQSNQPQHF,TGTGCAAGTAATGGAGGGCAGAGCAATCAGCCCCAGCATTTT
TRBV10-3,TRBJ2-1,.,.,CAISVGRSYNEQFF,TGTGCCATCAGTGTGGGACGGAGCTACAATGAGCAGTTCTTC
TRBV19,TRBJ2-2,.,TRBD1,CASRAGTGGPGELFF,TGTGCCAGTAGGGCCGGCACAGGGGGTCCCGGGGAGCTGTTTTTT
TRBV5-6,TRBJ2-7,.,TRBD2,CASSPGTIYEQYF,TGTGCCAGCAGCCCTGGGACTATCTACGAGCAGTACTTC
TRBV5-1,TRBJ1-2,many,TRBD1,CASSLGRGTGRGYTF,TGCGCCAGCAGCTTGGGGCGCGGGACAGGGAGAGGCTACACCTTC
TRBV27,TRBJ2-7,.,TRBD1,CASSLWTGGIDEQYF,TGTGCCAGCAGTTTATGGACAGGGGGCATAGACGAGCAGTACTTC
TRBV28,TRBJ1-2,.,.,CASSLGSFGYTF,TGTGCCAGCAGTCTCGGATCGTTTGGCTACACCTTC
TRBV7-7,TRBJ2-2,.,.,CASSLDGITGELFF,TGTGCTAGCAGCTTGGACGGCATCACCGGGGAGCTGTTTTTT
TRBV28,TRBJ2-5,.,.,CASSSTGSGETQYF,TGTGCCAGCAGCTCTACAGGGTCTGGGGAGACCCAGTACTTC
TRBV9,TRBJ2-6,once,TRBD2,CASSVASSGIPPRGANVLTF,TGTGCCAGCAGCGTCGCGTCTAGCGGGATCCCCCCTCGAGGGGCCAACGTCCTGACTTTC
TRBV30,TRBJ2-7,.,.,CAWSVTGLGEQYF,TGTGCCTGGAGTGTTACAGGGTTGGGCGAGCAGTACTTC
TRBV28,TRBJ1-6,.,.,CASSSRTYGIEDPLNSPLHF,TGTGCCAGCAGTTCAAGGACATACGGTATTGAGGACCCGTTAAATTCACCCCTCCACTTT
TRBV18,TRBJ2-5,.,.,CASSPQGATASARTQYF,TGTGCCAGCTCACCACAGGGAGCTACGGCTAGCGCTAGGACCCAGTACTTC
TRBV6-6,TRBJ2-7,.,TRBD2,CASSRPSDGRGEQYF,TGTGCCAGCAGTCGCCCCTCGGACGGGAGGGGCGAGCAGTACTTC
TRBV7-7,TRBJ2-2,.,.,CASSLAMGDTGELFF,TGTGCTAGCAGCTTAGCAATGGGGGACACCGGGGAGCTGTTTTTT
TRBV30,TRBJ2-7,.,TRBD1,CAWSQGQGVSYEQYF,TGTGCCTGGAGCCAAGGACAGGGGGTCTCCTACGAGCAGTACTTC
TRBV4-2,TRBJ2-5,.,.,CASSQEGPPWETQYF,TGTGCCAGCAGCCAAGAGGGACCGCCGTGGGAGACCCAGTACTTC
TRBV10-3,TRBJ1-5,.,.,CAISETGNQPQHF,TGTGCCATCAGTGAGACAGGCAATCAGCCCCAGCATTTT
TRBV9,TRBJ1-6,once,TRBD1,CASSGRQGHNSPLHF,TGTGCCAGCAGCGGCCGACAGGGCCATAATTCACCCCTCCACTTT
TRBV10-1,TRBJ2-7,few,.,CASSPDPGSFGLYF,TGCGCCAGCAGCCCAGACCCGGGAAGCTTTGGACTGTACTTC
TRBV4-1,TRBJ2-7,.,.,CASSQIGTLEQYF,TGCGCCAGCAGCCAAATCGGGACTTTAGAGCAGTACTTC
TRBV6-5,TRBJ2-7,.,.,CASRSATVGEQYF,TGTGCCAGCAGATCAGCGACAGTGGGGGAGCAGTACTTC
TRBV28,TRBJ2-7,few,TRBD2,CASNPGGNEQYF,TGTGCCAGCAACCCGGGGGGTAACGAGCAGTACTTC